One and the same sample provided the 32 T cell receptor beta chains below, sequenced in a study of blood T cell repertoires in COVID-19 (dated by TCRdb to about 2020). The library was made by the immunoSEQ multiplex PCR assay. As stored in TCRdb, this immuneACCESS dataset retains in-frame rearrangements with V and J assigned. A fraction of the clones does not appear; measured against another copy, unresolved V genes explain less than half of the discrepancy, and the remainder lacks a known reason. This sample gives 250,000 or so clones in total; around four fifths of them show up just once. 4.2% of the sample is in the top ten clones. Sequenced input: peripheral blood. The source of these receptors is a man aged 55 to 70 with acute or convalescent COVID-19.

The CDR3 region is CASSKGGLAGNEQFF. The CDR3, as DNA: TGTGCCAGTAGTAAGGGGGGACTAGCGGGCAATGAGCAGTTCTTC. The chain employs TRBV19 and TRBJ2-1; TRBD2 agrees at 12 bases. Germline CDR1 reads LNHDA; CDR2 reads SQIVND (reference sequence). Trimming took 4 bases from V and 6 from J; bases not matched to a gene: 4. This CDR3 region has 15 residues. The variable domain in full, completed from reference TRBV19 and TRBJ2-1, reads DGGITQSPKYLFRKEGQNVTLSCEQNLNHDAMYWYRQDPGQGLRLIYYSQIVNDFQKGDIAEGYSVSREKKESFPLTVTSAQKNPTAFYLCASSKGGLAGNEQFFGPGTRLTVL.

The genes are TRBV28 and TRBJ2-7; TRBD2 matches 8 bases. Germline CDR1 MDHEN, CDR2 SYDVKM. This CDR3 contains 15 residues. Trimming at V came to 7 bases and at J to 0 bases, leaving 8 bases not matched to a gene. The CDR3 DNA reads TGTGCCAGCACCGAACTAGCGGCTAGCTCCTACGAGCAGTACTTC. Its protein product is CASTELAASSYEQYF.

This chain connects TRBV2 to TRBJ2-7; D not resolved. CDR1 is SNHLY, CDR2 FYNNEI, per germline. The ends were cut back, 10 bases at V and 2 bases at J, with 12 bases in the middle. CDR3 length: 12 amino acids. CDR3 sequence reads: CATGGQTYEQYF. The CDR3 DNA follows: TGTGCCACCGGCGGTCAAACCTACGAGCAGTACTTC.

This clone was counted a few times. The V and J genes are TRBV2 and TRBJ1-1, with D uncertain. V lost 4 bases and J lost 3, with 6 bases in between. The length of the CDR3 is 12 residues. The germline V gene has CDR1 SNHLY and CDR2 FYNNEI. CDR3 nucleotide sequence: TGTGCCAGCAGTGCAGATTACACTGAAGCTTTCTTT. It specifies CASSADYTEAFF.

The rearrangement links TRBV10-3 to TRBJ2-6; weak D call: TRBD2 (6 bases). The CDR3 has 15 amino acids. Germline assignment: CDR1 ENHRY and CDR2 SYGVKD. Trimming shortened V by 7 bases and J by 1 base, and 11 bases separated the two germline ends. Written as DNA, the CDR3 is TGTGCCATCATCGGAGGGCTTTCTGGGGCCAACGTCCTGACTTTC. It yields the protein CAIIGGLSGANVLTF.

In this sample, this clone turned up once. This sequence joins TRBV4-1 and TRBJ2-7, with TRBD2 matching 9 bases. Germline loops: CDR1 MGHRA, CDR2 YSYEKL. The length of the CDR3 is 16 residues. V shed 0 bases and J 2 bases; nucleotides not matched to a gene: 5. CDR3 nucleotide sequence: TGCGCCAGCAGCCAAGAAATTAGCGGGAGTACCTACGAGCAGTACTTC. It codes for CASSQEISGSTYEQYF.

The gene calls are TRBV12-3 or TRBV12-4 and TRBJ1-1, with a weak D call TRBD1 (6 bases). The CDR3 extends over 13 amino acids. V lost 7 bases, J lost 7 bases, and 16 bases lay in between. CDR3 residues: CASNGGPQGEAFF. The CDR3 coding sequence is TGTGCCAGCAATGGGGGCCCCCAGGGTGAAGCTTTCTTT.

This chain connects TRBV9 to TRBJ2-3; TRBD1 aligns across 9 bases. V was pared by 3 bases and J by 0 bases, with 8 bases of the junction left unmatched. In germline, CDR1 is SGDLS, CDR2 YYNGEE. The CDR3 runs 17 residues. Here the CDR3 DNA reads TGTGCCAGCAGCGATCCGGGACAGGGTTTGAGCACAGATACGCAGTATTTT. Protein: CASSDPGQGLSTDTQYF.

This sequence joins TRBV28 and TRBJ1-2; 7 positions agree with TRBD1. Germline assignment: CDR1 MDHEN and CDR2 SYDVKM. The CDR3 length is 13 residues. V was clipped by 2 bases and J by 7 bases; unmatched bases: 4. In nucleotides, the CDR3 is TGTGCCAGCAGTTTAAGAGGGGGCTTTGGCTACACCTTC. It encodes CASSLRGGFGYTF.

The rearrangement joins TRBV20-1 to TRBJ2-3, with 8 nucleotides matching TRBD2. Germline V gene sequence: CDR1 DFQATT, CDR2 SNEGSKA (reference sequence). Trimming cost V 3 bases and J 2 bases; bases outside gene matches: 13. This CDR3 is 17 amino acids long. CDR3 residues: CSASILAGGPTTDTQYF. CDR3 bases: TGCAGTGCTAGTATTCTCGCGGGAGGACCCACCACAGATACGCAGTATTTT.

The chain joins TRBV5-6 to TRBJ1-6; TRBD1 might be the D (5 bases). CDR1 SGHDT and CDR2 YYEEEE come from the germline V gene. The CDR3 consists of 15 residues. Trimming stripped 6 bases from V and 7 bases from J, with 17 bases between. CDR3 nucleotide sequence: TGTGCCAGCACCCTGAAGGGGTTAGGGAATTCACCCCTCCACTTT. Protein: CASTLKGLGNSPLHF.

This clone has just one count. The V and J genes are TRBV12-3 or TRBV12-4 and TRBJ2-5; unclear D gene. Trimming cost V 3 bases and J 4 bases, with 9 bases left between them. This CDR3 is 13 amino acids long. CDR3 sequence (DNA): TGTGCCAGCAGTTTGGTAGCTCCAGAGACCCAGTACTTC. Translating gives CASSLVAPETQYF.

The genes are TRBV4-1 and TRBJ1-4, with 8 nucleotides matching TRBD1. V lost 1 base to trimming and J lost 0 bases; unmatched junction nucleotides: 16. Germline-derived CDR1 and CDR2 are MGHRA and YSYEKL. CDR3 length equals 21 residues. The CDR3 nucleotides are TGCGCCAGCAGCCAAGCCGCTCCCGGGACAGGATTTAATGCAACTAATGAAAAACTGTTTTTT. As protein: CASSQAAPGTGFNATNEKLFF.

The gene calls are TRBV7-6 and TRBJ1-5, with D unclear. V was cut by 1 base and J by 1 base, with 11 bases left in between. Per germline, CDR1 SGHVS and CDR2 FNYEAQ. CDR3 length: 16 residues. The CDR3 spells CASSLGGGLSNQPQHF. The CDR3 DNA is TGTGCCAGCAGCTTAGGCGGAGGGTTGAGCAATCAGCCCCAGCATTTT.

The DNA for the CDR3 is TGTGCCAGCAGTTTCCGGGGACTAGCGGGAGAGGGTTCGGCCAAAAACATTCAGTACTTC. This encodes CASSFRGLAGEGSAKNIQYF. The chain links TRBV27 to TRBJ2-4, with 14 bases that match TRBD2. This CDR3 spans 20 amino acids. The germline CDR1 and CDR2 sequences are MNHEY and SMNVEV (reference sequence). J was trimmed by 1 base and V by 3 bases; bases with no gene match: 11.

This clone was detected once. J is TRBJ2-1 and V is TRBV19; possible D gene TRBD1, 5 bases. The CDR3 consists of 15 residues. Trimming removed 6 bases from V and 3 bases from J, with 15 bases in between. The V gene's germline CDR1 is LNHDA and CDR2 SQIVND (reference sequence). CDR3 residues: CASSRQQPFYNEQFF. The CDR3 DNA sequence: TGTGCCAGTAGCAGACAGCAGCCCTTCTACAATGAGCAGTTCTTC.

The J gene is TRBJ1-1, the V gene TRBV11-2, with no clear D. The CDR3 is 14 residues long. Germline-derived CDR1 and CDR2 are SGHAT and FQNNGV. Trimming took 1 base from V and 5 from J, leaving 11 bases between them. CDR3 nucleotide sequence: TGTGCCAGCAGCTTAGCGGGGATCGGGACTGAAGCTTTCTTT. It specifies CASSLAGIGTEAFF. Full variable domain (missing parts from reference TRBV11-2 and TRBJ1-1): EAGVAQSPRYKIIEKRQSVAFWCNPISGHATLYWYQQILGQGPKLLIQFQNNGVVDDSQLPKDRFSAERLKGVDSTLKIQPAKLEDSAVYLCASSLAGIGTEAFFGQGTRLTVV.

This chain uses TRBV30 with TRBJ1-2; 7 bases match TRBD1. Germline trimming cut 2 bases from V and 6 bases from J; bases unmatched to any gene: 6. The CDR3 has 13 amino acids. The germline CDR1 and CDR2 sequences are GTSNPN and SVGIG (reference sequence). The CDR3 DNA reads TGTGCCTGGAGTCTTGGGACAGTTCATGGCTACACCTTC. This sequence encodes CAWSLGTVHGYTF. Combining the CDR3 with reference TRBV30 and TRBJ1-2 gives the whole variable domain SQTIHQWPATLVQPVGSPLSLECTVEGTSNPNLYWYRQAAGRGLQLLFYSVGIGQISSEVPQNLSASRPQDRQFILSSKKLLLSDSGFYLCAWSLGTVHGYTFGSGTRLTVV.

V gene TRBV15 combines with J gene TRBJ2-7; 7 bases align to TRBD1. Trimming removed 0 bases from V and 6 bases from J; junction bases left unmatched: 5. This CDR3 is 14 amino acids long. Germline V lookup: CDR1 LNHNV, CDR2 YYDKDF (reference sequence). DNA for the CDR3: TGTGCCACCAGCAGAGATGAGGCAGGGGGCGAGCAGTACTTC. Its translation is CATSRDEAGGEQYF.

The CDR3 loop is CASSQGRNTEAFF. Written as DNA, the CDR3 is TGTGCCAGCAGCCAAGGTAGGAACACTGAAGCTTTCTTT. The chain is built from TRBV3-1 (or the pseudogene TRBV3-2) and TRBJ1-1, with D hard to call. CDR3 length: 13 amino acids. The V gene's germline CDR1 is LGHDT and CDR2 YNNKEL (reference sequence). Trimming shortened V by 1 base and J by 1 base, and 4 bases separated the two germline ends.

The chain has TRBV21-1 and TRBJ2-4; the table's TRBD2 call for D was not verified on the DNA. TRBV21-1 is annotated as a pseudogene. CDR3 length: 16 amino acids. CDR3 nucleotides: TGTGCCAGCAGGGCCGAGCGGGAGCCCCTTACGGACATTCAGTACTTC. Its translation: CASRAEREPLTDIQYF.

The chain joins TRBV19 to TRBJ1-5; 10 positions agree with TRBD1. The V and J ends lost 4 bases and 4 bases, in that order; junction bases with no gene match: 4. This CDR3 spans 15 amino acids. Germline assignment: CDR1 LNHDA and CDR2 SQIVND (reference sequence). CDR3 sequence (DNA): TGTGCCAGTAGTACGACAGGGGGCGCGAATCAGCCCCAGCATTTT. It is translated as CASSTTGGANQPQHF.

The chain combines TRBV6-5 with TRBJ1-5, with 7 bases identical to TRBD1. V lost 6 bases to trimming and J lost 2 bases; unmatched junction nucleotides: 7. This CDR3 has 15 residues. Germline assignment: CDR1 MNHEY and CDR2 SVGAGI. In nucleotides, the CDR3 is TGTGCCAGCAGCCGCAGGGGGGCCGGCAATCAGCCCCAGCATTTT. Translating it yields CASSRRGAGNQPQHF.

J is TRBJ2-3 and V is TRBV7-2; perhaps TRBD2 as D (5 bases). Trimming cost V 2 bases and J 2 bases, with 14 bases left between them. Germline CDR1 is SGHTA and CDR2 is FQGNSA. The CDR3 consists of 16 residues. CDR3 residues: CASSLKVRVFTDTQYF. CDR3 DNA: TGTGCCAGCAGCTTAAAAGTGAGGGTGTTCACAGATACGCAGTATTTT.

The chain combines TRBV28 with TRBJ2-2; tentative D call: TRBD2 (5 bases). This CDR3 has 17 residues. Trimming removed 1 base at V and 0 bases at J, with 12 bases between. Germline CDR1 MDHEN, CDR2 SYDVKM. CDR3 nucleotides: TGTGCCAGCAGTTTATTTACGGCCGGGACGAACACCGGGGAGCTGTTTTTT. The encoded protein is CASSLFTAGTNTGELFF.

This clone was seen only a few times. This chain connects TRBV14 to TRBJ2-2, with a tentative D call TRBD1 (5 bases). Trimming removed 4 bases from V and 5 bases from J, with 8 bases in between. Germline V gene sequence: CDR1 SGHDN, CDR2 FVKESK. The CDR3 covers 13 residues. CDR3 nucleotide sequence: TGTGCCAGCAGCCGACAGTTAACCGGGGAGCTGTTTTTT. Translated, it gives CASSRQLTGELFF.

This clone occurred once. This chain links TRBV28 with TRBJ1-5, with D possibly being TRBD1 (6 bases). The V gene's germline CDR1 is MDHEN and CDR2 SYDVKM. The germline V and J ends were trimmed by 6 bases and 0 bases, with 12 bases remaining between them. The CDR3 contains 15 residues. CDR3 in DNA: TGTGCCAGCAGCTCACAGGGCTATAGCAATCAGCCCCAGCATTTT. Its protein product is CASSSQGYSNQPQHF.

This clone has only a few counts. The chain recombines TRBV7-3 with TRBJ2-3, with TRBD2 identical over 14 bases. The CDR3 runs to 18 residues. From germline, CDR1 is SGHTA and CDR2 FQGTGA. V trimming: 0 bases; J trimming: 2 bases; junction bases outside the gene matches: 4. The CDR3 region is CASSLTGLAGGPTDTQYF. In DNA form, the CDR3 reads TGTGCCAGCAGCTTAACCGGACTAGCGGGAGGACCCACAGATACGCAGTATTTT.

The V gene is TRBV2, the J gene TRBJ2-5; 11 nucleotides match TRBD2. The CDR3 is made up of 14 amino acids. Germline V gene data show CDR1 as SNHLY and CDR2 as FYNNEI. The J segment lost 5 bases and the V segment lost 2 bases, leaving 1 base of the junction unmatched. In nucleotides, the CDR3 is TGTGCCAGCAGTGAAACTAGCGGGGGCGAGACCCAGTACTTC. It codes for CASSETSGGETQYF.

V usage is TRBV11-3 and J usage is TRBJ1-3, with D uncertain. This CDR3 has 16 amino acids. V lost 8 bases to trimming and J lost 0 bases, with 17 bases between them. CDR1 SGHNT and CDR2 YENEEA come from the germline V gene. CDR3 in DNA: TGTGCCAGCGGACCGGAGGGCCCTACCTCTGGAAACACCATATATTTT. Protein sequence: CASGPEGPTSGNTIYF.

This clone was found once. The rearrangement joins TRBV4-1 to TRBJ2-5, with TRBD1 as a possible D gene (6 bases). Trimming shortened V by 4 bases and J by 5 bases, and 11 bases separated the two germline ends. CDR3 length equals 13 residues. The V gene's germline CDR1 is MGHRA and CDR2 YSYEKL. In DNA, the CDR3 is TGCGCCAGCAGCCTCAGGGGTTGGGAGACCCAGTACTTC. Its protein is CASSLRGWETQYF.

The chain links TRBV27 to TRBJ2-7, with 8 bases lining up with TRBD1. CDR3 size: 15 residues. The V gene's germline CDR1 is MNHEY and CDR2 SMNVEV (reference sequence). V dropped 4 bases and J dropped 6; count of bases not matched to a gene: 11. The CDR3 DNA sequence: TGTGCCAGCAGTTCGGGACAGGTATATAGTAGCGAGCAGTACTTC. Protein product: CASSSGQVYSSEQYF.